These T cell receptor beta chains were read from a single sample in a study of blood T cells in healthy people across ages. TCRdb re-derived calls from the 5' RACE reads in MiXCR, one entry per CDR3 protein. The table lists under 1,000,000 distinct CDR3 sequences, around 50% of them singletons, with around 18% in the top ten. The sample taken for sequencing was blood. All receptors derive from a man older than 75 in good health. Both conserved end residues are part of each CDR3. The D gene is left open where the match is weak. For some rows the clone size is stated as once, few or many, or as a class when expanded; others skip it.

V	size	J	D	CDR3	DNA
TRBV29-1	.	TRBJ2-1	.	CSAAPSANGQFF	TGCAGCGCTGCACCATCAGCTAATGGGCAGTTCTTC
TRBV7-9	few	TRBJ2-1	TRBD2	CVSSHSWLAGNEQFF	TGTGTCAGCAGCCATAGTTGGCTAGCGGGTAATGAGCAGTTCTTC
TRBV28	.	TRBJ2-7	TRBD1	CASSLIGQGSEQYF	TGTGCCAGCAGTTTAATAGGACAGGGGTCCGAGCAGTACTTC
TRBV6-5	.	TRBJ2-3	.	CASSTFEGGTDTQYF	TGTGCCAGCAGTACTTTTGAGGGAGGAACAGATACGCAGTATTTT
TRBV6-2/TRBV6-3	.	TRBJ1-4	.	CAGLLPGQPNEKLFF	TGTGCCGGTCTCTTACCAGGACAGCCTAATGAAAAACTGTTTTTT
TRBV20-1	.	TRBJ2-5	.	CSARGGVGDQETQYF	TGCAGTGCTAGAGGAGGGGTAGGGGACCAAGAGACCCAGTACTTC
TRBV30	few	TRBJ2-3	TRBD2	CAWSWAGGIDTQYF	TGTGCCTGGAGCTGGGCGGGAGGAATAGATACGCAGTATTTT
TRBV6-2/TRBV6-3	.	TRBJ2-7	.	CASSFSGQSRSSYEQYF	TGTGCCAGCAGTTTCTCCGGACAGTCCAGGAGCTCCTACGAGCAGTACTTC
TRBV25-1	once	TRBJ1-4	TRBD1	CASSERGREKLFF	TGTGCCAGCAGTGAAAGGGGGCGGGAAAAACTGTTTTTT
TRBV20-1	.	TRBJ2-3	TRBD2	CSASSGSADTQYF	TGCAGTGCTTCTAGCGGGAGCGCAGATACGCAGTATTTT
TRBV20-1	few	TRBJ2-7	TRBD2	CSARDSGLAAQSVYEQYF	TGCAGTGCTAGAGATTCCGGACTAGCGGCGCAAAGCGTCTACGAGCAGTACTTC
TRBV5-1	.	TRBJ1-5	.	CASRIAPRTQETQHF	TGCGCCAGCAGGATTGCACCCCGTACACAAGAGACCCAGCATTTT
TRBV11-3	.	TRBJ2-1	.	CASSLRGYEQFF	TGTGCCAGCAGCCTGAGGGGGTATGAGCAGTTCTTC
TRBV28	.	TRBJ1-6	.	CASRREGSIYNSPLHF	TGTGCCAGCAGGCGGGAGGGTTCAATTTATAATTCACCCCTCCACTTT
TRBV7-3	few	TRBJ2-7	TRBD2	CASSLLGGGLGYEQYF	TGTGCCAGCAGCTTACTTGGTGGCGGACTAGGCTACGAGCAGTACTTC
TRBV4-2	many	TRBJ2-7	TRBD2	CASRPGLAMKPYNEQYF	TGTGCCAGCAGGCCGGGACTAGCAATGAAACCCTACAATGAGCAGTACTTC
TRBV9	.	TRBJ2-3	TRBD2	CASSTGASGHTDTQYF	TGTGCCAGCAGCACCGGAGCTAGCGGACACACAGATACGCAGTATTTT
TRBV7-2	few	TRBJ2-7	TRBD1	CASSLLGQGDGEQYF	TGTGCCAGCAGCTTATTAGGACAGGGAGATGGGGAGCAGTACTTC
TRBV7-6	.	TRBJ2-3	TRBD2	CASSLSGGGEDTQYF	TGTGCCAGCAGCTTATCGGGGGGAGGGGAAGATACGCAGTATTTT
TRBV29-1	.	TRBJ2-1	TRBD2	CSALAGGLAEQFF	TGCAGCGCTTTAGCGGGAGGTTTGGCTGAGCAGTTCTTC
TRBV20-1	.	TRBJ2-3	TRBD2	CSARDWTSANTDTQYF	TGCAGTGCTAGAGACTGGACTAGCGCGAACACAGATACGCAGTATTTT
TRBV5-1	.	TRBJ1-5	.	CASSLNPGDQPQHF	TGCGCCAGCAGCTTGAATCCAGGCGATCAGCCCCAGCATTTT
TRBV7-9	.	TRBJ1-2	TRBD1	CASSLTGSGQGGYTF	TGTGCCAGCAGCCTGACGGGCTCGGGACAGGGAGGCTACACCTTC
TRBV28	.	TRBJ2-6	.	CASTGGSGTNVLTF	TGTGCCAGCACTGGGGGTTCTGGGACCAACGTCCTGACTTTC
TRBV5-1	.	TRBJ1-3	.	CASSLGQPDSGNTIYF	TGCGCCAGCAGCTTGGGACAGCCAGACTCTGGAAACACCATATATTTT
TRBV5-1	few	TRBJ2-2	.	CASKKERANTGELFF	TGCGCCAGCAAGAAGGAGCGGGCGAACACCGGGGAGCTGTTTTTT
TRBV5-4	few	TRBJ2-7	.	CASSLAMALHEQYF	TGTGCCAGCAGCTTGGCCATGGCGCTCCACGAGCAGTACTTC
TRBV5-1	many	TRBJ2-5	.	CASSSRETQYF	TGCGCCAGCAGCTCTCGAGAGACCCAGTACTTC
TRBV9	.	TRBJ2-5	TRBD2	CASSAGGGGQETQYF	TGTGCCAGCAGCGCGGGGGGGGGAGGGCAAGAGACCCAGTACTTC
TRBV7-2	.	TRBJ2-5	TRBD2	CASSLSRASGENEQYF	TGTGCCAGCAGCTTATCCCGTGCTAGCGGGGAAAATGAGCAGTACTTC
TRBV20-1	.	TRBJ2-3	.	CSASLGGPDTQYF	TGCAGTGCCAGCCTAGGGGGACCAGATACGCAGTATTTT
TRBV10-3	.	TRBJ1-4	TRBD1	CAIRDREGEKLFF	TGTGCCATCAGGGACAGGGAGGGTGAAAAACTGTTTTTT
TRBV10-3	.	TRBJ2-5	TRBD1	CAISETGGQETQYF	TGTGCCATCAGTGAAACAGGGGGCCAAGAGACCCAGTACTTC
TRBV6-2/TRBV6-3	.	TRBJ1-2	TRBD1	CASSKTGSSYGYTF	TGTGCCAGCAGCAAGACAGGGAGTAGCTATGGCTACACCTTC
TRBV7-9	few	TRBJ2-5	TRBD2	CASSPGGAGSQETQYF	TGTGCCAGCAGTCCCGGGGGAGCGGGGTCGCAAGAGACCCAGTACTTC